The 7 T cell receptor beta chains presented below share a single source sample, sequenced in a study of T cells after yellow fever vaccination. TCRdb reanalysed the 5' RACE reads using MiXCR and keeps one entry per CDR3 protein. The table includes 510,000 or so distinct CDR3 sequences, over 15% detected once. The input for sequencing was PBMCs, taken 15 days after the yellow fever booster vaccination. The receptors here all came from a man aged 25-45 years who received the YFV17D yellow fever vaccine.

J is TRBJ1-4 and V is TRBV5-5, with TRBD1 as a possible D gene (5 bases). The CDR3 length is 16 residues. V was shortened by 4 bases and J by 4 bases, with 17 bases between the two germline ends. The germline gives CDR1 SGHKS, CDR2 YYEKEE (reference sequence). The CDR3 loop reads CASSQGSGLYNEKLFF. The CDR3 region has the DNA TGTGCCAGCAGCCAGGGCTCGGGACTTTATAATGAAAAACTGTTTTTT.

This clonotype was counted a few times. The chain combines TRBV11-2 with TRBJ2-1; 11 bases agree with TRBD2. V lost 1 base to trimming and J lost 8 bases; unmatched junction nucleotides: 13. CDR1 and CDR2 from the germline V gene are SGHAT and FQNNGV. This CDR3 comprises 18 residues. In DNA, the CDR3 is TGTGCCAGCAGCTTAGTCGGGACTAGCGGAGTGAGTGGGTATGAGCAGTTCTTC. This translates into CASSLVGTSGVSGYEQFF.

The CDR3 bases are TGTGCCAGCAGTTACATAGCGGAACCCACAGATACGCAGTATTTT. Translating gives CASSYIAEPTDTQYF. V is TRBV6-5 and J is TRBJ2-3, with a possible D match to TRBD2 (6 bases). The germline V gene has CDR1 MNHEY and CDR2 SVGAGI. Trimming shortened V by 2 bases and J by 2 bases, and 11 bases separated the two germline ends. CDR3 size: 15 residues.

The chain links TRBV7-6 to TRBJ2-2; D is uncertain. The CDR3 length is 13 residues. V lost 5 bases and J 4 bases, leaving 8 bases between the germline ends. The germline V gene encodes CDR1 SGHVS and CDR2 FNYEAQ. The CDR3 coding sequence is TGTGCCAGCAGCGCCGATTTCACCGGGGAGCTGTTTTTT. Its protein product is CASSADFTGELFF.

This chain connects TRBV10-3 to TRBJ2-1; no clear D gene. Trimming cost V 0 bases and J 12 bases, with 15 bases left between them. The V gene's germline CDR1 is ENHRY and CDR2 SYGVKD. The CDR3 totals 14 residues. The chain's CDR3 is CAISESMTDPGQFF. CDR3 bases: TGTGCCATCAGTGAGTCCATGACTGACCCGGGGCAGTTCTTC.

This clonotype has a handful of counts. V gene TRBV25-1 combines with J gene TRBJ2-3, with D unresolved. The CDR3 sequence is 11 residues long. Trimming stripped 7 bases from V and 6 bases from J, with 8 bases between. The germline gives CDR1 MGHDK, CDR2 SYGVNS. The CDR3 region is CASIRWDTQYF. The DNA of the CDR3 is TGTGCCAGCATTCGCTGGGATACGCAGTATTTT.

The gene calls are TRBV20-1 and TRBJ2-3; D perhaps matches TRBD1 (7 bases). V lost 4 bases and J 2 bases, leaving 13 bases between the germline ends. Germline CDR1 DFQATT, CDR2 SNEGSKA (reference sequence). The CDR3 consists of 14 residues. CDR3 amino acids: CSATGGGNTDTQYF. DNA for the CDR3: TGCAGTGCTACCGGAGGGGGCAACACAGATACGCAGTATTTT.